A single T cell receptor (beta chain) is shown here with its context. The antigen it recognizes is unknown. Within one base of it there is no much larger clone, and no base qualities were kept. The method behind the library was the immunoSEQ multiplex PCR assay. TCR beta CDR3 sequencing was performed on DNA from the cultured, isolated CD4+ T cells. In the authors' own workflow: Non-productive TCR sequences were removed and reads were trimmed to the CDR3 region, keeping CDR3s of at least 7 amino acids. The MANAFEST web app was used to identify antigen-specific clonotypes by comparing expansion in peptide wells with expansion in reference cultures. To count as positive, a clone had to show expansion at FDR<0.05 compared with the reference and with all other wells, an odds ratio above 5, and a frequency above 0.1% in two replicate wells. A clonotype was defined as cross-reactive if the clonotype was significantly expanded both in SARS-CoV-2 spike wells and in at least one common cold coronavirus spike condition. Levenshtein distance calculated with the stringdist R package was used to assess CDR3 similarity, and unrooted trees were constructed with ape in R 3.6.1. What TCRdb holds here is the immuneACCESS table cut down to in-frame rearrangements. Part of the clones is not present; checked against another copy, under half of the missing clones reflect an unresolved V gene, and the others are unexplained. V, J and clone size reflect that table, while D and trimming were determined from the DNA. The sample contains 37,000 or so clones, under 70% of them found a single time. Less than 9.5% of the sample is in the top ten clones.

The entry originates in a study of vaccination effects on CD4 cells after COVID-19 (dated by TCRdb to 2021 to 2024). Some background on the complete study: In the ViraFEST assay, PBMC were stimulated with viral peptide pools, and antigen-specific CD4+ T cell clonotypes were then identified by expansion using TCR sequencing. Post-vaccine samples across the study were collected a median of 72 days after the second dose, with a range of 14 to 241. About 1.8 million PBMC per well were cultured with 10 ug/ml peptides in IMDM containing roughly 5% human AB serum, around 10 IU/ml IL-2 and gentamicin. The study compared SARS-CoV-2 spike-specific CD4+ TCR repertoires before and after mRNA vaccination in COVID-19 convalescent patients and infection-naive vaccine recipients. A total of 10 COVID-19 convalescent patients and 4 SARS-CoV-2-naive healthy vaccine recipients were included in the full study. The Oncomine TCR Beta short-read assay on an Illumina iSeq 100 was used to sequence cultures from other donors in the study. On the study overall, not on this receptor specifically: Only a small number of convalescent patients were included, and no early post-infection timepoints were available, which limited the study. Among healthy vaccine recipients, nearly all vaccine-induced clones were SARS-CoV-2 mono-reactive, and only 1 of 255 was cross-reactive with common cold coronaviruses. At late post-vaccination timepoints, both infection-induced and vaccine-induced clones showed marked clonal contraction, consistent with waning T cell responses.

The CDR3 contains 13 residues, cysteine and phenylalanine counted. The sequence is cut down to CDR3 DNA, 39 bases in frame from base 1. CDR1 is given as LNHDA and CDR2 as SQIVND, both from the germline V gene (reference sequence). The junction shows trimming of 7 bases on V and 4 bases on J, and the gene matches do not reach 5 bases of it. After roughly 11 days of culture, CD4+ T cells were isolated with the EasySep CD4+ T cell isolation kit. Two doses of either the BNT162b2 or the mRNA-1273 mRNA SARS-CoV-2 vaccine were administered to participants. None of the healthy vaccine recipients had a prior SARS-CoV-2 infection, which was confirmed by nucleocapsid antibody tests that came back negative both before and after vaccination. Half of the culture medium was replaced with fresh IL-2-containing medium on days 3 and 7. Each peptide stimulation condition was cultured in triplicate wells unless otherwise noted. PBMC were separated from whole blood using Ficoll-Paque Plus gradient centrifugation and were then either cryopreserved at -140C or used fresh. The QIAamp micro DNA kit was used to extract genomic DNA from the cultured CD4+ T cells.

The sequence was obtained from a human donor who received a COVID-19 vaccine. Sequences were derived from CD4+ T cells from PBMCs cultured without peptide, sampled after COVID-19 vaccination. The sequence joins TRBV19 to TRBJ2-7; 9 central nucleotides agree with TRBD2. The DNA sequence is given as TGTGCCAGTAATATTGCGGGAGGGTACGAGCAGTACTTC. Protein translation: CASNIAGGYEQYF.